The next 14 T cell receptor beta chains were all read from a single sample in a study of CD8 T cells in cerebrospinal fluid in Alzheimer's disease. After re-calling the 10x single-cell sequencing reads, TCRdb lists one entry per CDR3 protein, DNA absent. The sample data list about 780 distinct CDR3 sequences. Sequencing used cerebrospinal fluid. The source is a human donor with Parkinson's disease.

This clonotype is classed as large by frequency. V and J are TRBV7-2 and TRBJ1-2; TCRdb designates TRBD1, a call that cannot be tested without DNA. Germline V gene lookup returns CDR1 SGHTA and CDR2 FQGNSA. The CDR3 covers 14 residues. CDR3 residues: CASSSPRGGDGYTF.

Frequency places this clonotype as medium-sized. J is TRBJ1-1 and V is TRBV3-1. This CDR3 has 13 residues. Germline CDR1 reads LGHDT; CDR2 reads YNNKEL (reference sequence). The CDR3 protein is CASKGSHNTEAFF.

This clonotype shows up as large by frequency. The V and J genes are TRBV6-5 and TRBJ2-1; the D call of TRBD2 rests on TCRdb alone, since no DNA is present to check it. CDR3 length: 12 amino acids. Germline CDR1 and CDR2: MNHEY and SVGAGI. CDR3 sequence: CASSPSGGFQFF.

Considering frequency, this clonotype is medium-sized. The chain uses TRBV4-1 and TRBJ1-5; the TCRdb D gene call, TRBD1, has no DNA to confirm it. Germline assignment: CDR1 MGHRA and CDR2 YSYEKL. The CDR3 spans 18 residues. CDR3 region: CASSQEGLGRGSNQPQHF.

This clonotype ranks as large in terms of frequency. This rearrangement joins TRBV10-3 to TRBJ1-6; TCRdb's D gene call, TRBD1, goes unchecked for lack of DNA. CDR1 is ENHRY, CDR2 SYGVKD, per germline. The CDR3 is 13 residues long. CDR3 residues: CAIKGYGNSPLHF.

This clonotype shows up as medium-sized by frequency. The chain joins TRBV30 to TRBJ1-2. Per the germline V gene, CDR1 is GTSNPN and CDR2 is SVGIG (reference sequence). CDR3 length equals 12 residues. The CDR3 loop reads CAWSVQGYGYTF. Drawing the rest from reference TRBV30 and TRBJ1-2, the complete variable domain is SQTIHQWPATLVQPVGSPLSLECTVEGTSNPNLYWYRQAAGRGLQLLFYSVGIGQISSEVPQNLSASRPQDRQFILSSKKLLLSDSGFYLCAWSVQGYGYTFGSGTRLTVV.

This clonotype is deemed large by its frequency. The chain uses TRBV7-2 and TRBJ2-5; the D gene TCRdb calls, TRBD2, cannot be checked with no DNA. The germline gives CDR1 SGHTA, CDR2 FQGNSA. The CDR3 runs 17 residues. The CDR3 region is CASKLGVGRGSQETQYF.

In terms of frequency, this clonotype is large. The chain's CDR3 is CSASFQRGVFF. This chain connects TRBV20-1 to TRBJ1-1; TCRdb returns TRBD1, unconfirmable since there is no DNA. Germline CDR1 reads DFQATT; CDR2 reads SNEGSKA (reference sequence). The CDR3 spans 11 residues.

By frequency, this clonotype is medium-sized. The chain joins TRBV2 to TRBJ2-2. This CDR3 is built from 18 residues. CDR1 is SNHLY and CDR2 is FYNNEI in the germline V gene. Here the CDR3 reads CASSEGRRGTTRTGELFF.

The gene calls are TRBV20-1 and TRBJ1-1; TCRdb calls TRBD1, which cannot be checked without DNA. The CDR3 extends over 14 amino acids. The V gene's germline CDR1 is DFQATT and CDR2 SNEGSKA (reference sequence). The CDR3 reads CSARDSRRDSEAFF.

Measured by frequency, this clonotype is medium-sized. V and J are TRBV9 and TRBJ1-1. CDR1 is SGDLS and CDR2 is YYNGEE in the germline V gene. This CDR3 is 14 amino acids long. The CDR3 spells CASSVGSDNTEAFF.

This clonotype shows up as large (0.1 to 1%) by frequency. The chain employs TRBV7-2 and TRBJ2-2. CDR1 SGHTA and CDR2 FQGNSA come from the germline V gene. CDR3 length: 16 residues. CDR3 protein: CASSNYLESNTGELFF.

The chain carries TRBV6-2 or TRBV6-3 and TRBJ1-2. Looked up from germline, CDR1 is MNHEY and CDR2 is SVGEGT. The length of the CDR3 is 11 residues. The CDR3 loop reads CASSKAYGYTF.

By frequency, this clonotype is large. J is TRBJ2-7 and V is TRBV20-1; there is no DNA to check the TCRdb D call of TRBD1. CDR3 length: 13 amino acids. Looked up from germline, CDR1 is DFQATT and CDR2 is SNEGSKA (reference sequence). The chain's CDR3 is CSARRDSYYEQYF.